This T cell receptor beta chain comes out of a study of cytomegalovirus exposure and HLA in healthy donors (dated by TCRdb to about 2017). Broadly, across the study: An earlier analysis of some 600 of the donors reported 276 Gb of sequence data and about 120 million unique TCR beta sequences obtained from around 190 million T cells. About 300 gigabases of sequencing data and roughly 81 million unique TCR sequences made up an early release that covered around 640 HLA-typed donors. The genetic ancestry cluster associated with self-reported Caucasian donors included 81% of the roughly 400 genotyped donors. The aim of the study was to test whether cataloging public T cell receptors could identify signatures of past pathogen exposure. Using immunosequencing, the study profiled T cell repertoires from 666 subjects and related those repertoires to cytomegalovirus serostatus. Along with the roughly 670-subject first cohort, a separate validation cohort of approximately 110 different subjects was used. The study combined high-throughput TCR immunosequencing, statistical association of individual TCRs with disease status, and machine learning to predict cytomegalovirus infection status. In a later analysis, previously published TCR beta repertoires from some 640 donors were re-analyzed and high-resolution HLA genotyping was added so that TCR occurrence patterns could be studied. In the later analysis, no new phenotypic data were used to find candidate immune exposures; instead, reliance was placed on TCR beta sequences and their occurrence across donors. An earlier analysis of about 600 of the donors used high-throughput TCR beta sequencing to judge whether each TCR beta V gene segment behaved as functional or pseudogenic. Donor age, sex, ethnicity and CMV serostatus were collected together with the repertoire data. A later genetic analysis took genome-wide SNP genotypes for 398 of the 666 donors and used that subset as a discovery cohort. All discovery cohort repertoires had been generated on a single sequencing platform. Both class I and class II loci were covered by HLA typing, at four-digit resolution. Typing coverage differed by locus: A, B, C, DRB1 and DQB1 were typed in roughly 629-640 donors, DQA1 in 500 to 550, DPA1 in 606, and DPB1 in 472. Because of strong linkage in the cohort, 4 to 6 DR-DQ haplotypes were treated as single units for association and clustering. Among roughly 400 genotyped donors of the cohort, an average of about 240,000 unique TCR beta nucleotide sequences were sequenced per donor, roughly 20% of them non-productive.

The library was built by means of the immunoSEQ multiplex PCR assay. For the multiplex PCR, a mixture combining 60 forward primers for TCR Vbeta segments and 13 reverse primers for TCR Jbeta segments was used. A multiplex PCR assay on genomic DNA amplified the CDR3 region of rearranged TCR beta genes. Amplified TCR beta libraries were sequenced as 87-base-pair reads on the Illumina HiSeq System. The study's processing was this. In a later analysis, some 80 million unique TCR beta chains were counted across the 650 to 700 repertoires, and roughly 11 million of these chains were shared by at least two donors. To remove PCR and sequencing errors, raw reads were error-corrected and collapsed into unique sequences using a nearest-neighbor algorithm that merged closely related sequences. V, D and J gene segments were assigned by aligning CDR3 sequences to IMGT reference sequences. For a sequence to be retained, at least a six-nucleotide match to both a V gene segment and a J gene segment was required. Rearrangements were called productive when the CDR3 lacked stop codons and stayed in frame with V and J; all others were non-productive. Following IMGT convention, CDR3 was defined as the stretch from the second conserved V-encoded cysteine up to the conserved J-encoded phenylalanine. Sequences without an unambiguous match to a single V gene segment were excluded from the earlier analysis of a few hundred of the donors. In an earlier analysis of approximately 590 of the donors, a V segment was called functional when productive rearrangements were above 56.7%, and segregating when the standard deviation between donors exceeded 5%. A statistical classification framework was developed to diagnose cytomegalovirus status using the catalog of TCR beta chain sequences. V and J gene assignment, in a later analysis, came from comparing TCR nucleotide sequences with IMGT/GENE-DB human TR gene sequences. A later analysis assigned CDR3 sequences and most-parsimonious VDJ recombination scenarios with the TCRdist pipeline. A later analysis defined each TCR beta chain by its CDR3 amino acid sequence plus V-gene family, and excluded reads lacking a unique V-gene family. As a way to deal with suspected cross-contamination and a sequencing artifact, a later analysis dropped 640 or so nucleotide sequences that were highly shared and had low generation probability. In a later analysis, a clonal expansion index was calculated for each public chain from normalized within-repertoire ranks of inferred template counts. Generation probabilities in a later analysis came from a VDJ recombination model fitted to out-of-frame rearrangements, and those results were checked against IGoR. In a later analysis, TCR-TCR, TCR-HLA and TCR-CMV co-occurrence was scored with hypergeometric tests, and a repertoire-size bias correction was applied to TCR pairs. False discovery rates were estimated in a later analysis by permuting HLA or CMV assignments 20 times. In a later analysis, co-occurring TCRs were grouped using DBSCAN, and TCRdist sequence similarity was added for clustering within HLA-allele-positive subsets. Repertoires with fewer than 30,000 or more than 120,000 public chains were left out of co-occurrence clustering, as were a handful of repertoires with anomalous nucleotide sharing. TCRdb's version of the immuneACCESS table is confined to in-frame rearrangements and falls short of the full clone set. An unresolved V gene accounts for under half of the shortfall where checked; the remainder is of unknown origin. The V and J calls and clone size are taken from that table; D and trimming were inferred from the DNA. For this sample the table gives around 200,000 clones, of which around four fifths were detected only once. The ten largest clonotypes hold about 3.1% of the sample.

CDR1 and CDR2 were assigned from the germline V gene as MGHRA and YSYEKL. The CDR3 goes from the cysteine to the phenylalanine over 13 residues. Only the CDR3 DNA is retained, 39 bases long and in frame from the first base. V lost 4 bases and J lost 9 bases, and the count of bases not matched to a germline gene is 6. Only one count was recorded for this clone. Its antigen target is currently unknown. Base qualities are not provided; no much larger clone lies one nucleotide away. The cohort comprised 550 to 700 healthy bone marrow donors. At the time of sampling, every cohort member was nominally healthy, though immune exposures that went unrecorded were likely present. The donor tested CMV seronegative, placing the donor among the roughly 400 seronegative members of the cohort. A peripheral blood sample was provided by each donor, and peripheral blood mononuclear cells were used for TCR beta sequencing. The Qiagen DNeasy Blood Extraction Kit was used to extract genomic DNA from the blood cell samples.

Broader findings and caveats from the paper: Only TCR beta chains were sequenced in this cohort, and the absence of alpha or paired-chain data limited detectable features. Roughly 17 rarely observed V segments, including chromosome 9 orphons, were excluded from the earlier analysis of 550 to 700 of the donors because counts were too low. In a later genetic analysis, a missense DCLRE1C variant was associated with V-gene and J-gene trimming of TCR beta chains, and the association was replicated in an independent cohort. Sequencing depth was assumed to be roughly uniform across donors in the presence/absence analyses, though that assumption may not hold. Several of the top co-occurrence clusters appeared to be linked to parvovirus B19, influenza, CMV and Epstein-Barr virus, according to a later analysis. The study gave a list of about 150 TCR beta chains associated with cytomegalovirus. According to a later genetic analysis, donors in an Asian-associated ancestry cluster had fewer N-insertions in productive TCRs than the roughly 670-donor mean. A further reported finding was that TCR beta sequences accurately predicted the HLA-A and HLA-B alleles for most subjects in the first cohort. A later analysis found that most CMV-associated TCR beta chains appeared HLA-restricted, with HLA associations seemingly driven largely by CMV exposure. Linkage disequilibrium might explain the correlated functional status among segregating V segments, but an unknown experimental factor could not be ruled out. It was suggested by the authors that the approach could potentially be generalized to other disease states and immunological phenotypes. Because the 87-base-pair reads could not distinguish some IMGT-functional V segments, including TRBV6-2 and TRBV6-3, those segments were excluded. According to a later analysis, TCR association rates differed among HLA loci, with DRB1 alleles showing the most associated TCRs and HLA-C alleles showing the fewest. Broadly in line with IMGT annotations, most TCR beta V segments showed up in productive rearrangements about 90% or about 30% of the time in an earlier analysis of around 600 of the donors. For the cohort, immune exposure information was limited to CMV serostatus. When HLA alleles, especially DR and DQ, strongly co-occurred, attributing TCR associations to individual alleles was difficult. Across donors, most TCR sequences were observed very rarely, whereas some public TCRs were present in many individuals. A cluster of highly shared sequence variants was judged likely to be a technical artifact of the sequencing pipeline. In vitro tests confirmed that a few of the cytomegalovirus-associated TCR beta chains recognize cytomegalovirus antigens. In both the original and validation cohorts, the classifier was reported to diagnose cytomegalovirus status with high specificity and sensitivity. Because some donors lacked HLA typing at each locus, the association tests relied only on the typed subset. In a later analysis, HLA-associated TCR beta chains were found to be more clonally expanded and to have lower generation probabilities than equally common non-associated chains. A later analysis associated about 16,000 TCR beta sequences with specific HLA alleles at a false discovery rate of 0.05.

The chain is encoded by TRBV4-1 joined to TRBJ1-5; TRBD1 aligns with 7 central bases. The clonotype was recovered from a female donor in good health and CMV-seronegative. The material sequenced was PBMCs. For the CDR3, the sequence is CASSPKTGSPQHF. The DNA reads as follows: TGCGCCAGCAGCCCAAAGACAGGGTCGCCCCAGCATTTT.